A few counts support the clone carrying this T cell receptor (beta chain). The V gene lost 6 bases and the J gene lost 4 bases, with 9 bases spanning the gap. The CDR3 sequence is 13 residues long. Germline V gives CDR1 MGHRA, CDR2 YSYEKL. Assay used: immunoSEQ multiplex PCR; TCRdb lists only in-frame clones, some missing. Seen here are roughly 70,000 clones, around nine tenths observed once, and the top ten hold around 6.3%. This specimen comes from a study of OX40 agonist ivuxolimab in advanced cancers. About the study: Recorded diagnoses for dose-escalation patients were hepatocellular carcinoma, melanoma, renal cell or head and neck cancer.

It was autoimmune disease history or systemic immunosuppression that excluded patients. The source material was CD4+ or CD8+ T cells sorted from blood, sampled in a trial of the OX40 agonist ivuxolimab. V and J are TRBV4-1 and TRBJ2-2, with a possible D match to TRBD1 (5 bases). The sequence was collected from an adult with an advanced solid tumor such as melanoma, head and neck, liver or kidney cancer. The CDR3 region is CASRSGITGELFF. CDR3 sequence (DNA): TGCGCCAGCAGGTCAGGGATCACCGGGGAGCTGTTTTTT.